This T cell receptor (beta chain) was sequenced in a study of OX40 agonist ivuxolimab in advanced cancers. Whole-study context: Patients got intravenous ivuxolimab at 0.01 to 10 mg/kg every 2 weeks. Enrollees could have had prior anti-PD-1, anti-PD-L1 or anti-CTLA-4 therapy, which over 35% had received. General study findings and limits: There was clonal expansion of CD4+ and CD8+ blood T cells by week 6 at 0.1 to 3.0 mg/kg. Nonresponders included some who also had low normalized T-cell clonal expansion.

TCRdb's table, derived via immunoSEQ multiplex PCR, lists solely in-frame clones and lacks some. Among some 42,000 clones, 75% to 90% were seen once, and the ten largest hold roughly 32%. On this clone itself: The antigen is not known.

CDR1 is MNHNS, CDR2 SASEGT, per germline. The CDR3 extends over 15 amino acids. Losses at the gene ends were 1 base for V and 4 bases for J; bases not matched to a gene: 4. The sequence derives from an adult with an advanced solid tumor such as melanoma, head and neck, liver or kidney cancer. Sequencing used CD4+ or CD8+ T cells sorted from blood, obtained in a trial of the OX40 agonist ivuxolimab. This rearrangement joins TRBV6-1 to TRBJ1-2; 9 bases align to TRBD1. CDR3 coding DNA: TGTGCCAGCAGTGAAGGGGCGGGACAGGGCTATGGCTACACCTTC. Translating it yields CASSEGAGQGYGYTF.